These 22 T cell receptor beta chains were all obtained from the same sample, sequenced in a study of cytotoxic CD8 clonotypes in ibrutinib-treated CLL. Assay: immunoSEQ multiplex PCR; the TCRdb copy retains only in-frame clones and omits some. The table records about 130,000 clones, roughly 85% of them present only once. This specimen was PBMCs, taken after 24 months of ibrutinib treatment. All receptors derive from a human donor with chronic lymphocytic leukemia.

V gene TRBV5-5 combines with J gene TRBJ1-4; D might be TRBD1 (5 bases). The CDR3 extends over 16 amino acids. V was shortened by 1 base and J by 5 bases, with 15 bases between the two germline ends. Germline V gene lookup returns CDR1 SGHKS and CDR2 YYEKEE (reference sequence). CDR3 protein: CASSLIPGRDNEKLFF. The CDR3 DNA reads TGTGCCAGCAGCTTGATCCCCGGACGGGACAATGAAAAACTGTTTTTT.

CDR3 in amino acids: CASSILAGEETQYF. The CDR3 DNA reads TGTGCCAGTAGTATCCTAGCGGGAGAAGAGACCCAGTACTTC. The chain combines TRBV19 with TRBJ2-5; TRBD2 agrees at 10 bases. Germline lookup yields CDR1 LNHDA and CDR2 SQIVND (reference sequence). The CDR3 is made up of 14 amino acids. Trimming cost V 3 bases and J 3 bases; bases outside gene matches: 1.

The genes are TRBV18 and TRBJ2-7, with 8 bases matching TRBD2. CDR1 is KGHSH and CDR2 is LQKENI in the germline V gene. This CDR3 contains 19 residues. The J segment lost 1 base and the V segment lost 3 bases, leaving 17 bases of the junction unmatched. DNA of the CDR3: TGTGCCAGCTCACCTTCAAACCTGATAACTAGCGGAATATCCTACGAGCAGTACTTC. Translating it yields CASSPSNLITSGISYEQYF.

The chain joins TRBV5-4 to TRBJ2-7, with 7 bases identical to TRBD1. The CDR3 has 14 residues. Germline lookup yields CDR1 SGHNT and CDR2 YYREEE (reference sequence). V lost 1 base, J lost 6 bases, and 7 bases stayed unmatched. The CDR3 DNA reads TGTGCCAGCAGCTTGTGGGGCAGGGGGAGCGAGCAGTACTTC. It is translated as CASSLWGRGSEQYF.

This clone has a single count. This chain uses TRBV5-1 with TRBJ2-1, with 8 bases fitting TRBD2. The CDR3 covers 14 residues. With 0 bases clipped from V and 15 bases from J, the junction kept 11 bases outside the gene matches. Germline CDR1 reads SGHRS; CDR2 reads YFSETQ. The CDR3 protein is CASSLVEAGGRGFF. The CDR3 DNA reads TGCGCCAGCAGCTTGGTTGAGGCGGGAGGCCGTGGGTTCTTC.

The chain has TRBV7-3 and TRBJ2-7; 7 positions agree with TRBD1. The V segment lost 5 bases and the J segment 0 bases; nucleotides outside the gene matches: 4. This CDR3 is 14 amino acids long. Germline CDR1 is SGHTA and CDR2 is FQGTGA. The DNA for the CDR3 is TGTGCCAGCAGCGTCACAGGGGACTCCTACGAGCAGTACTTC. This gives the protein CASSVTGDSYEQYF. Filled out from reference TRBV7-3 and TRBJ2-7, the complete variable domain reads GAGVSQTPSNKVTEKGKYVELRCDPISGHTALYWYRQSLGQGPEFLIYFQGTGAADDSGLPNDRFFAVRPEGSVSTLKIQRTERGDSAVYLCASSVTGDSYEQYFGPGTRLTVT.

The CDR3 region has the DNA TGTGCCACTACCCCAGGGTCTTACTCCTACGAGCAGTACTTC. It codes for CATTPGSYSYEQYF. The chain is built from TRBV28 and TRBJ2-7, with D perhaps matching TRBD1 (5 bases). The length of the CDR3 is 14 residues. Germline V gene lookup returns CDR1 MDHEN and CDR2 SYDVKM. Trimming stripped 10 bases from V and 0 bases from J, with 16 bases between.

This clone appeared many times. The CDR3 nucleotides are TGTGCCAGCACCCCCTCTCCGGACAGAAACACTGAAGCTTTCTTT. Protein: CASTPSPDRNTEAFF. The V gene is TRBV7-2, the J gene TRBJ1-1; tentative D call: TRBD1 (6 bases). V was shortened by 7 bases and J by 2 bases, with 17 bases between the two germline ends. Germline assignment: CDR1 SGHTA and CDR2 FQGNSA. The CDR3 extends over 15 amino acids.

The chain carries TRBV25-1 and TRBJ2-1; D is ambiguous. The CDR3 loop spans 13 amino acids. Germline V lookup: CDR1 MGHDK, CDR2 SYGVNS. Trimming pared 1 base from V and 2 bases from J, leaving 3 bases between. The CDR3: CASSEFTYNEQFF. Written as DNA, the CDR3 is TGTGCCAGCAGTGAATTTACCTACAATGAGCAGTTCTTC.

V is TRBV10-3 and J is TRBJ1-1, with D perhaps matching TRBD1 (5 bases). Trimming shortened V by 4 bases and J by 5 bases, and 17 bases separated the two germline ends. CDR3 length: 15 residues. The V gene's germline CDR1 is ENHRY and CDR2 SYGVKD. The CDR3: CAISAVGGGLTEAFF. In DNA form, the CDR3 reads TGTGCCATCAGTGCAGTCGGGGGAGGATTAACTGAAGCTTTCTTT.

The gene calls are TRBV25-1 and TRBJ2-1; TRBD1 or TRBD2 may be the D gene (5 bases each). CDR1 is MGHDK and CDR2 is SYGVNS in the germline V gene. CDR3 length: 16 amino acids. V was trimmed by 4 bases and J by 3 bases, leaving 16 bases between them. The CDR3 sequence is CASSGSTGRHYNEQFF. The CDR3 bases are TGTGCCAGCAGTGGCTCGACGGGACGTCACTACAATGAGCAGTTCTTC.

This clone was seen a single time. V usage is TRBV7-3 and J usage is TRBJ2-3; perhaps TRBD1 as D (6 bases). This CDR3 has 14 residues. Germline-derived CDR1 and CDR2 are SGHTA and FQGTGA. V lost 5 bases, J lost 2 bases, and 11 bases lay in between. DNA for the CDR3: TGTGCCAGCAGCCCCCAGGGGCACACAGATACGCAGTATTTT. It codes for CASSPQGHTDTQYF. The complete variable domain, with remaining parts taken from reference TRBV7-3 and TRBJ2-3, reads GAGVSQTPSNKVTEKGKYVELRCDPISGHTALYWYRQSLGQGPEFLIYFQGTGAADDSGLPNDRFFAVRPEGSVSTLKIQRTERGDSAVYLCASSPQGHTDTQYFGPGTRLTVL.

Only a few counts were recorded for this clone. The CDR3 sequence is CASSSWVNQPQHF. CDR3 nucleotides: TGTGCCAGCAGTTCTTGGGTAAATCAGCCCCAGCATTTT. J is TRBJ1-5 and V is TRBV27; D gene ambiguous. CDR1 and CDR2 (germline): MNHEY, SMNVEV (reference sequence). Trimming left V 4 bases short and J 4 bases short, with 8 bases between. The CDR3 extends over 13 amino acids.

The chain links TRBV28 to TRBJ2-7; TRBD1 matches at 9 bases. Trimming took 5 bases from V and 3 from J; bases not matched to a gene: 5. CDR1 is MDHEN, CDR2 SYDVKM, per germline. The CDR3 covers 14 residues. This chain's CDR3 is CASSIPGQGYEQYF. CDR3 bases: TGTGCCAGCAGTATACCGGGACAGGGCTACGAGCAGTACTTC.

This clone was picked up a small number of times. The chain has TRBV7-2 and TRBJ1-4; D call uncertain. The germline gives CDR1 SGHTA, CDR2 FQGNSA. This CDR3 spans 16 amino acids. The V gene lost 5 bases and the J gene lost 8 bases, with 21 bases spanning the gap. In DNA form, the CDR3 reads TGTGCCAGCAGCCCCCCGTCTTCGGTGGGTACGGAAAAACTGTTTTTT. This codes for CASSPPSSVGTEKLFF.

The genes are TRBV2 and TRBJ1-5; D might be TRBD1 (5 bases). Looked up from germline, CDR1 is SNHLY and CDR2 is FYNNEI. V lost 5 bases to trimming and J lost 1 base, with 18 bases between them. The CDR3 runs 17 residues. CDR3 sequence reads: CASSRRGSQASNQPQHF. CDR3 sequence (DNA): TGTGCCAGCAGTCGTCGGGGCTCCCAGGCGAGCAATCAGCCCCAGCATTTT. The full variable domain, in which reference TRBV2 and TRBJ1-5 provide the parts outside the CDR3, is EPEVTQTPSHQVTQMGQEVILRCVPISNHLYFYWYRQILGQKVEFLVSFYNNEISEKSEIFDDQFSVERPDGSNFTLKIRSTKLEDSAMYFCASSRRGSQASNQPQHFGDGTRLSIL.

This clone has more than one count but fewer than ten. This specimen includes other DNA sequences encoding the same CDR3. The V call is TRBV5-4, the J call TRBJ1-3; maybe TRBD1 (6 bases). The V gene lost 0 bases and the J gene lost 0 bases, with 7 bases spanning the gap. The V gene's germline CDR1 is SGHNT and CDR2 YYREEE (reference sequence). The CDR3 consists of 15 residues. The CDR3 loop reads CASSLDRASGNTIYF. The CDR3 DNA reads as TGTGCCAGCAGCTTGGACAGGGCCTCTGGAAACACCATATATTTT.

This chain uses TRBV15 with TRBJ2-1; no reliable D call. The germline V and J ends were trimmed by 6 bases and 6 bases, with 21 bases remaining between them. This CDR3 has 16 amino acids. Per germline, CDR1 LNHNV and CDR2 YYDKDF (reference sequence). The CDR3 region is CATSVGLSPTLNEQFF. CDR3 coding DNA: TGTGCCACCAGTGTAGGTCTTTCCCCGACCCTCAATGAGCAGTTCTTC. Based on the CDR3 plus reference TRBV15 and TRBJ2-1, the full variable domain is DAMVIQNPRYQVTQFGKPVTLSCSQTLNHNVMYWYQQKSSQAPKLLFHYYDKDFNNEADTPDNFQSRRPNTSFCFLDIRSPGLGDTAMYLCATSVGLSPTLNEQFFGPGTRLTVL.

The chain joins TRBV4-3 to TRBJ1-1; D perhaps matches TRBD1 (5 bases). The CDR3 loop spans 14 amino acids. Trimming removed 1 base from V and 7 bases from J, with 13 bases in between. The germline CDR1 and CDR2 sequences are LGHNA and YSLEER. The CDR3 bases are TGCGCCAGCAGCCAAGTGTGGGGCGGGGATGAAGCTTTCTTT. The encoded protein is CASSQVWGGDEAFF.

This chain links TRBV28 with TRBJ1-1; D unresolved. CDR1 and CDR2 from the germline V gene are MDHEN and SYDVKM. The CDR3 has 13 residues. V lost 4 bases, J lost 1 base, and 7 bases lay in between. CDR3 region: CASSSGKNTEAFF. The CDR3 nucleotides are TGTGCCAGCAGTTCGGGGAAGAACACTGAAGCTTTCTTT.

V usage is TRBV7-9 and J usage is TRBJ1-4; maybe TRBD1 (5 bases). Germline loops: CDR1 SEHNR, CDR2 FQNEAQ (reference sequence). Trimming took off 5 bases at V and 4 bases at J, with 11 bases between the two ends. The CDR3 length is 14 residues. Here the CDR3 reads CASSRAGSNEKLFF. CDR3 coding DNA: TGTGCCAGCAGCAGGGCAGGGAGTAATGAAAAACTGTTTTTT. The whole variable domain, remainder taken from reference TRBV7-9 and TRBJ1-4, is DTGVSQNPRHKITKRGQNVTFRCDPISEHNRLYWYRQTLGQGPEFLTYFQNEAQLEKSRLLSDRFSAERPKGSFSTLEIQRTEQGDSAMYLCASSRAGSNEKLFFGSGTQLSVL.

This clone is a singleton in its sample. The rearrangement joins TRBV28 to TRBJ1-2; no clear D gene. The CDR3 extends over 15 amino acids. Germline loops: CDR1 MDHEN, CDR2 SYDVKM. The germline V and J ends were trimmed by 5 bases and 8 bases, with 21 bases remaining between them. CDR3 sequence: CASSNYLTRRSGYTF. CDR3 nucleotides: TGTGCCAGCAGTAACTACCTTACCAGGCGGTCGGGCTACACCTTC.